This T cell receptor (beta chain) was identified during a study of response to subunit inactivated influenza vaccine. This clonotype appeared a few times. Its specificity is unknown. TCRdb processed the RT-PCR reads anew with MiXCR; each CDR3 protein has one entry. The data show 650,000 to 800,000 distinct CDR3 sequences, approximately 15% seen once. Study conclusions and caveats: Authors suggested each seasonal influenza vaccination recruits few new T cells.

The CDR3 is 14 residues long. Losses at the gene ends were 8 bases for V and 5 bases for J; bases not matched to a gene: 7. The sequencing used PBMCs from blood, collected less than 15 days before vaccination. V gene TRBV12-3 or TRBV12-4 combines with J gene TRBJ2-2, with TRBD1 matching over 8 bases. The TCR originated in a man aged 50 or older who received an inactivated influenza vaccine. CDR3 protein: CASGQGRGTGELFF. CDR3 nucleotides: TGTGCCAGCGGACAGGGAAGAGGGACCGGGGAGCTGTTTTTT.